This is a list of T cell receptor beta chains from one sample in a study of cytomegalovirus exposure and HLA in healthy donors. Sequencing was performed with immunoSEQ multiplex PCR; in TCRdb, only in-frame clones are kept and a portion is missing. Here the sample table reports about 200,000 clones. Sequenced input: PBMCs. The origin of the receptors is a girl aged 2-10 years in good health and CMV-seropositive. Each CDR3 is given with its conserved first and last residue. D genes are given only for firm matches.

CATLSSTDTQYF TGTGCCACCCTCAGTAGCACAGATACGCAGTATTTT TRBJ2-3 NA TRBV15
CASGTGPNQPQHF TGTGCCTCGGGGACAGGCCCAAATCAGCCCCAGCATTTT TRBJ1-5 TRBD1 TRBV30
CASSASPTVTDTQYF TGTGCCAGCAGCGCCTCTCCGACAGTCACAGATACGCAGTATTTT TRBJ2-3 NA TRBV7-3
CASSQDVFSYGYTF TGCGCCAGCAGCCAAGATGTGTTCTCCTATGGCTACACCTTC TRBJ1-2 NA TRBV4-1
CASKLTTGEAYGYTF TGTGCCAGCAAACTGACGACAGGGGAGGCGTATGGCTACACCTTC TRBJ1-2 TRBD1 TRBV2
CATRLDAGFTEAFF TGTGCCACCAGGCTGGACGCGGGTTTCACTGAAGCTTTCTTT TRBJ1-1 NA TRBV19
CATSRGLAGGPVEQFF TGTGCCACCAGCAGAGGGCTAGCGGGAGGGCCTGTTGAGCAGTTCTTC TRBJ2-1 TRBD2 TRBV15
CASSVASPVVNEQFF TGTGCCAGCAGCGTAGCCTCCCCGGTAGTGAATGAGCAGTTCTTC TRBJ2-1 NA TRBV9
CASSLKWTAYEQYF TGTGCCAGCAGTTTAAAATGGACAGCCTACGAGCAGTACTTC TRBJ2-7 NA TRBV28
CASRSVVWDNSPLHF TGTGCCAGTAGGAGCGTGGTGTGGGATAATTCACCCCTCCACTTT TRBJ1-6 NA TRBV19
CASRVGTGGSSNQPQHF TGTGCCAGCAGGGTAGGGACAGGGGGAAGTAGCAATCAGCCCCAGCATTTT TRBJ1-5 TRBD1 TRBV28
CASSYRDRGLYNEQFF TGTGCCAGCAGTTACCGGGACAGGGGACTTTACAATGAGCAGTTCTTC TRBJ2-1 TRBD1 TRBV28
CASRTGTGYTDTQYF TGTGCCAGCAGAACCGGGACAGGTTACACAGATACGCAGTATTTT TRBJ2-3 TRBD1 TRBV6-5
CASSYPGGGRDEKLFF TGTGCCAGCAGCTACCCAGGGGGCGGGAGGGATGAAAAACTGTTTTTT TRBJ1-4 TRBD1 TRBV7-9
CASSRRLAGKLQETQYF TGCGCCAGCAGCCGTCGACTAGCGGGAAAACTCCAAGAGACCCAGTACTTC TRBJ2-5 TRBD2 TRBV5-1
CASTTTGGLYGYTF TGTGCCAGCACCACTACGGGGGGGCTCTATGGCTACACCTTC TRBJ1-2 NA TRBV7-2
CASSVGGAGGRYNEQFF TGTGCCAGCAGTGTTGGAGGGGCGGGAGGCCGGTACAATGAGCAGTTCTTC TRBJ2-1 TRBD2 TRBV2
CASSFYLFEHTGELFF TGTGCCAGCAGCTTCTACCTCTTCGAGCACACCGGGGAGCTGTTTTTT TRBJ2-2 NA TRBV7-9
CASSLWTGAADTQYF TGTGCCAGCAGTTTATGGACAGGGGCGGCAGATACGCAGTATTTT TRBJ2-3 TRBD1 TRBV27
CASSPRGGSDGYTF TGTGCCAGCAGCCCTCGAGGGGGTTCTGATGGCTACACCTTC TRBJ1-2 NA TRBV7-8
CASSYWDRDTEAFF TGTGCCAGCAGCTATTGGGACAGAGACACTGAAGCTTTCTTT TRBJ1-1 TRBD1 TRBV5-5
CSVRDTLMNTEAFF TGCAGCGTCCGGGACACCCTCATGAACACTGAAGCTTTCTTT TRBJ1-1 NA TRBV29-1
CASSFYENTEAFF TGTGCCAGCAGCTTCTACGAGAACACTGAAGCTTTCTTT TRBJ1-1 NA TRBV11-2
CASSSLLAGGTDTQYF TGTGCCAGCTCATCGCTACTAGCGGGAGGGACAGATACGCAGTATTTT TRBJ2-3 TRBD2 TRBV18
CASSYGRGLHTEAFF TGTGCCAGCAGCTACGGTCGGGGGTTGCACACTGAAGCTTTCTTT TRBJ1-1 NA TRBV5-4
CASIMYSGGAFF TGTGCCAGCATAATGTACAGCGGTGGAGCTTTCTTT TRBJ1-1 NA TRBV2
CAWSGLAGPYEQYF TGTGCCTGGAGTGGGCTAGCGGGACCGTACGAGCAGTACTTC TRBJ2-7 TRBD2 TRBV30
CASSRWYRGSNQPQHF TGTGCCAGCAGCCGTTGGTACAGGGGCAGCAATCAGCCCCAGCATTTT TRBJ1-5 TRBD1 TRBV7-2
CASSPRTYNEQFF TGTGCCAGTAGTCCCCGGACTTACAATGAGCAGTTCTTC TRBJ2-1 NA TRBV19
CASSFRPANYGYTF TGTGCCAGCAGTTTTCGTCCGGCTAACTATGGCTACACCTTC TRBJ1-2 NA TRBV27
CASSWTGVMNTEAFF TGTGCCAGCAGTTGGACAGGGGTCATGAACACTGAAGCTTTCTTT TRBJ1-1 TRBD1 TRBV27
CASSEVRDNEQFF TGTGCCAGCAGTGAAGTGCGGGACAATGAGCAGTTCTTC TRBJ2-1 NA TRBV2
CASSLGGLAVSEQYF TGTGCCAGCAGCTTAGGTGGACTAGCGGTTTCCGAGCAGTACTTC TRBJ2-7 TRBD2 TRBV5-6
CASSPGQNSYNEQFF TGTGCCAGCAGCCCGGGACAGAACTCCTACAATGAGCAGTTCTTC TRBJ2-1 TRBD1 TRBV7-2
CASGDRGEQFF TGTGCCAGCGGCGACCGCGGAGAGCAGTTCTTC TRBJ2-1 NA TRBV28
CASRGAGFPNYGYTF TGTGCCAGCAGGGGTGCAGGGTTTCCTAACTATGGCTACACCTTC TRBJ1-2 NA TRBV28
CASSGAGTPTGELFF TGTGCCAGCAGCGGGGCCGGGACTCCTACCGGGGAGCTGTTTTTT TRBJ2-2 NA TRBV5-4
CASSLGREWTGGPNEKLFF TGCGCCAGCAGCCTCGGTCGGGAGTGGACAGGGGGCCCTAATGAAAAACTGTTTTTT TRBJ1-4 TRBD1 TRBV4-1
CASSLVTGLSQETQYF TGTGCCAGCAGCTTAGTGACAGGCCTTTCCCAAGAGACCCAGTACTTC TRBJ2-5 NA TRBV7-2
CASSAPGTGVETQYF TGTGCCAGCAGTGCACCCGGGACAGGGGTGGAGACCCAGTACTTC TRBJ2-5 TRBD1 TRBV28
CASSDPKQGNQPQHF TGTGCCAGCAGTGACCCGAAACAGGGCAATCAGCCCCAGCATTTT TRBJ1-5 NA TRBV25-1
CASRERQGSNYGYTF TGTGCCAGCAGGGAAAGACAGGGGAGTAACTATGGCTACACCTTC TRBJ1-2 TRBD1 TRBV28
CASSPGQSYEQYF TGTGCCAGTAGCCCGGGACAGTCCTACGAGCAGTACTTC TRBJ2-7 TRBD1 TRBV19
CAVTNLGLAGVGSTDTQYF TGTGCCGTCACCAACTTGGGACTAGCGGGAGTGGGTAGCACAGATACGCAGTATTTT TRBJ2-3 TRBD2 TRBV28
CASSRLASPISYNEQFF TGTGCCAGCTCACGTTTGGCAAGTCCAATATCGTACAATGAGCAGTTCTTC TRBJ2-1 NA TRBV18
CATSRPLWRTGANVLTF TGTGCCACCAGCAGACCCCTATGGAGGACTGGGGCCAACGTCCTGACTTTC TRBJ2-6 NA TRBV15
CASSSSPGLGGTGELFF TGTGCCAGCAGCTCATCGCCGGGACTAGGGGGCACCGGGGAGCTGTTTTTT TRBJ2-2 TRBD2 TRBV7-9
CASSLGQGATGELFF TGTGCCAGCAGCCTAGGACAGGGGGCGACCGGGGAGCTGTTTTTT TRBJ2-2 TRBD1 TRBV7-9
CASSPGTGPEKLFF TGCGCCAGCAGCCCCGGGACAGGGCCTGAAAAACTGTTTTTT TRBJ1-4 TRBD1 TRBV5-1
CSVEGRLNTEAFF TGCAGCGTTGAGGGCAGATTGAACACTGAAGCTTTCTTT TRBJ1-1 NA TRBV29-1